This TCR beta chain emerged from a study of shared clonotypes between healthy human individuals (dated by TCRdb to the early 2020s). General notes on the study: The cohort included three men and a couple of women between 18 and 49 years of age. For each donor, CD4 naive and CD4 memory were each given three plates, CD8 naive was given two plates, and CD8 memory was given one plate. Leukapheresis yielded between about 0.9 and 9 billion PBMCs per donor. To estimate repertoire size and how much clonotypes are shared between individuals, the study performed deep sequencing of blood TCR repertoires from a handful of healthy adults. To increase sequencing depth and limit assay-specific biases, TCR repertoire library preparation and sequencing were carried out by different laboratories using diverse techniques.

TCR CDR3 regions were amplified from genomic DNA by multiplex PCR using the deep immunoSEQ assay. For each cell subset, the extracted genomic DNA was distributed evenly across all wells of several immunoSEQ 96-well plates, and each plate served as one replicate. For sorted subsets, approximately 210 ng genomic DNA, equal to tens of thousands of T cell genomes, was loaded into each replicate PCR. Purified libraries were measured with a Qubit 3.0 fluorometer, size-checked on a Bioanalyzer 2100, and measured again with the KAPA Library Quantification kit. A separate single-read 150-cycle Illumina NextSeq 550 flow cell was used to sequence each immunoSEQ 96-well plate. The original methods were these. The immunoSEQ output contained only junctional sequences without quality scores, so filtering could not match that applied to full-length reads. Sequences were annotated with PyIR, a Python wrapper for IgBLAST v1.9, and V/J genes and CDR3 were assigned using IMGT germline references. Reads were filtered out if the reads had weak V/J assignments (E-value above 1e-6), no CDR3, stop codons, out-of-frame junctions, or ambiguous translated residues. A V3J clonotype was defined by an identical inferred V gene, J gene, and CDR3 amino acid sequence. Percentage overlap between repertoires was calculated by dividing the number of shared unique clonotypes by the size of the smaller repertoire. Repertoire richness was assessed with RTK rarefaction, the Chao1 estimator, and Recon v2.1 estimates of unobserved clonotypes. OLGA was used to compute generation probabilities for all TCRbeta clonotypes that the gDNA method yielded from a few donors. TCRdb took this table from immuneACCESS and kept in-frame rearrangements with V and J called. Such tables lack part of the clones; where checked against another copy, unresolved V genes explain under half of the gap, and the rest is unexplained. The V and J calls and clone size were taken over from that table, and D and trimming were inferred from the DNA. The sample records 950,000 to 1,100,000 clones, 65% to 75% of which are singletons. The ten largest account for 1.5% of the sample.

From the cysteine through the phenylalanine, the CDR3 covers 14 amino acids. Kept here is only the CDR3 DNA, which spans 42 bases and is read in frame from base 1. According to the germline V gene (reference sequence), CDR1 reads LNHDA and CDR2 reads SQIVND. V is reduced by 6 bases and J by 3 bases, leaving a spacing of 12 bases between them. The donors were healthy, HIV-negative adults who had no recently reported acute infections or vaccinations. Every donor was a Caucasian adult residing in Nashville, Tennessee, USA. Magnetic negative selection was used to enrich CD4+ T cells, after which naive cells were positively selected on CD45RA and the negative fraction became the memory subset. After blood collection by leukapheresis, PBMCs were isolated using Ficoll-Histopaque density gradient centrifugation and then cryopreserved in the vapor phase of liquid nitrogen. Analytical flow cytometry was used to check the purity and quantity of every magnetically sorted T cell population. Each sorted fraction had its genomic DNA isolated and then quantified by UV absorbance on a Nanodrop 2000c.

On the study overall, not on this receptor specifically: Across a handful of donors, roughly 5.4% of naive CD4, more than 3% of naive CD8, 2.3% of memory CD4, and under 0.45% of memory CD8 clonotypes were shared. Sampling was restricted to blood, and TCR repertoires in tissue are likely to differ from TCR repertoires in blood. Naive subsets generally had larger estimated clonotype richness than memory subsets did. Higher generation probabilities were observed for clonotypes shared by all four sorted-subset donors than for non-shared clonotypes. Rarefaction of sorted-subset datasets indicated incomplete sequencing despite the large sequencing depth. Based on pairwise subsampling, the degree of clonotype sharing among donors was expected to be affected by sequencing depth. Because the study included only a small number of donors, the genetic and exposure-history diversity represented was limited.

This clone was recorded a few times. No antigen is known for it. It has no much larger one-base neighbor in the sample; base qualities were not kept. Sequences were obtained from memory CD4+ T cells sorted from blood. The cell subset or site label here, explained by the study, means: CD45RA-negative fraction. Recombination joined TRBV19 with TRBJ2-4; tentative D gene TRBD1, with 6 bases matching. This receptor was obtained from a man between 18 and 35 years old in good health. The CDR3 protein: CASRRGMSKNIQYF. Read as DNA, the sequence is TGTGCCAGTAGGAGGGGGATGAGCAAAAACATTCAGTACTTC.